This TCR beta chain was retrieved from a study of T-cell memory formation after mild COVID-19. This clonotype has a handful of counts. TCRdb independently ran MiXCR on the 5' RACE reads; one entry per CDR3 protein. In the table there are approximately 180,000 distinct CDR3 sequences, 16% of which are singletons. This CDR3 spans 16 amino acids. Germline values: CDR1 KGHDR, CDR2 SFDVKD. V dropped 3 bases and J dropped 3; count of bases not matched to a gene: 5. The gene calls are TRBV24-1 and TRBJ2-1, with 9 bases fitting TRBD2. The sequence came from an adult woman who had mild COVID-19 (a few samples of this study predate the infection). Cell type and time point are not known. Specimen: PBMCs or a T cell subset sorted from them (not recorded which). The CDR3 loop reads CATSDNLAGIYNEQFF. DNA of the CDR3: TGTGCCACCAGTGATAACCTAGCGGGAATCTACAATGAGCAGTTCTTC.